This T cell receptor (beta chain) was recorded in a study of B cell selection in AIRE deficiency. Findings and limits, study-wide: Healthy Tconv contained about 37% of shared healthy Treg sequences; only TCRbeta sequenced. About 30.6% of healthy-shared Treg sequences were found among patient Tconv cells. Shorter CDR3s marked shared Treg sequences, biased toward few non-templated insertions.

Regulatory T cells were sorted as CD4+CD25hiCD127low/negative. CDR1 is SGHRS and CDR2 is YFSETQ in the germline V gene. There are 14 residues in the CDR3. V shed 4 bases, J shed 3 bases, and the junction held 6 bases outside the gene matches. TCRdb's table, derived via immunoSEQ multiplex PCR, lists solely in-frame clones and lacks some. The sample records about 22,000 clones, about 90% being singletons. With respect to this clone: No antigen is known for it.

The specimen sequenced was CD4+CD25+ Tregs sorted from PBMCs. The clonotype was recovered from a human donor in good health. This sequence joins TRBV5-1 and TRBJ2-5, with TRBD2 identical over 7 bases. The CDR3 here is CASSPGTTKETQYF. As DNA, the CDR3 is TGCGCCAGCAGCCCCGGGACTACCAAAGAGACCCAGTACTTC. The variable domain in full, with the rest retrieved from reference TRBV5-1 and TRBJ2-5, is KAGVTQTPRYLIKTRGQQVTLSCSPISGHRSVSWYQQTPGQGLQFLFEYFSETQRNKGNFPGRFSGRQFSNSRSEMNVSTLELGDSALYLCASSPGTTKETQYFGPGTRLLVL.